This is a list of T cell receptor beta chains from one sample in a study of blood T cell repertoires in COVID-19. Using immunoSEQ multiplex PCR, the repertoire was profiled, and TCRdb retains in-frame clones only, with some absent. The top ten hold more than 1% of the sample, which has under 100,000 clones, 87% seen once. Input material: peripheral blood. These receptors were obtained from a human donor in a cohort sampled during active COVID-19. Each CDR3 is given with its conserved first and last residue. D genes are given only for firm matches. Rows may omit the clone size; those that give it use once, few, many or a size class.

TRBV12-3/TRBV12-4	11	.	.	TRBJ2-1	TGTGCCTGTGGCCTCTACAATGAGCAGTTCTTC	CACGLYNEQFF
TRBV10-3	13	once	.	TRBJ1-1	TGTGCCATCAGGGGGCCTCATCCAGCCGAAGCTTTCTTT	CAIRGPHPAEAFF
TRBV2	12	.	.	TRBJ2-5	TGTGCCAGCCTTCCTCGCGGGGAGACCCAGTACTTC	CASLPRGETQYF
TRBV29-1	13	.	.	TRBJ1-2	TGCAGCGTAGCCCCAGGGGTGGGGTATGGCTACACCTTC	CSVAPGVGYGYTF
TRBV5-6	15	.	TRBD1	TRBJ1-1	TGTGCCAGCAGCTTAGGGACAGGGCCGAACACTGAAGCTTTCTTT	CASSLGTGPNTEAFF
TRBV11-2	15	.	.	TRBJ2-7	TGTGCCAGCAGCTTACCCGACAGGCCCTCCTACGAGCAGTACTTC	CASSLPDRPSYEQYF
TRBV18	14	.	.	TRBJ2-6	TGTGCCAGCGCAGGGGCTACGGGGGCCAACGTCCTGACTTTC	CASAGATGANVLTF
TRBV19	13	.	.	TRBJ1-6	TGTGCCAGTAGCGCTACAGGGTGGGCACCCCTCCACTTT	CASSATGWAPLHF
TRBV3-1/TRBV3-2	14	once	.	TRBJ2-3	TGTGCCAGCAGCCAAGATATAGGAGATTATACGCAGTATTTT	CASSQDIGDYTQYF
TRBV9	16	.	TRBD1	TRBJ1-1	TGTGCCAGCAGCGTCGGTACAGGGGTTTCGAACACTGAAGCTTTCTTT	CASSVGTGVSNTEAFF
TRBV28	17	once	TRBD1	TRBJ1-1	TGTGCCAGCAGTTCCCCAGGGGACAGGGGTATGAACACTGAAGCTTTCTTT	CASSSPGDRGMNTEAFF
TRBV5-4	12	.	.	TRBJ2-2	TGTGCCAGCAGCCAGCGGGTGGGGGAGCTGTTTTTT	CASSQRVGELFF
TRBV3-1/TRBV3-2	15	.	TRBD1	TRBJ1-2	TGTGCCAGCAGCCCTCGGACAGGCCATAGGTATGGCTACACCTTC	CASSPRTGHRYGYTF
TRBV21-1	16	once	.	TRBJ2-5	TGTGCCAGCAGCAGTACCGGGACACAATACCAAGAGACCCAGTACTTC	CASSSTGTQYQETQYF
TRBV30	14	once	.	TRBJ1-2	TGTGCCTGGAGTGAAATATCCCAGGGCCATGGCCACACCTTC	CAWSEISQGHGHTF
TRBV28	16	.	.	TRBJ1-3	TGTGCCAGCAGAAACCAGGGGAGCGGCTCTGGAAACACCATATATTTT	CASRNQGSGSGNTIYF
TRBV18	15	.	.	TRBJ2-5	TGTGCCAGCTCACCAGTAGATGAGGCACAAGAGACCCAGTACTTC	CASSPVDEAQETQYF
TRBV24-1	16	.	TRBD2	TRBJ2-1	TGTGCCACCAGTGATGCAACTAGCGTCTCCTACAATGAGCAGTTCTTC	CATSDATSVSYNEQFF
TRBV10-2	13	.	.	TRBJ1-1	TGCGCCAGCAGCCCAGGGTCACCGCCTGAAGCTTTCTTT	CASSPGSPPEAFF
TRBV7-6	16	.	TRBD2	TRBJ2-7	TGTGCCAGCAGCCCATCGGGACTAGCGGCCTCCTACGAGCAGTACTTC	CASSPSGLAASYEQYF
TRBV30	13	.	TRBD1	TRBJ1-4	TGTGCCTGGAGTGAACAGGGGGCGGAAAAACTGTTTTTT	CAWSEQGAEKLFF
TRBV18	15	.	TRBD1	TRBJ2-3	TGTGCCAGCTCATACGACAGGGGGCCGACGGATACGCAGTATTTT	CASSYDRGPTDTQYF
TRBV11-2	14	.	TRBD1	TRBJ1-2	TGTGCCAGCAGCGCGGACAGGGTAGTAGGGGGCTACACCTTC	CASSADRVVGGYTF
TRBV15	15	.	.	TRBJ2-5	TGTGCCACCAGCAGAGCCGTCCAGGGGGGAGAGACCCAGTACTTC	CATSRAVQGGETQYF
TRBV10-2	12	.	TRBD2	TRBJ2-7	TGCGCCAGCCGGGGGGGAGGCTACGAGCAGTACTTC	CASRGGGYEQYF
TRBV28	15	.	TRBD1	TRBJ1-1	TGTGCCAGCAGCTTGGGCCGGGACAGGGTGACTGAAGCTTTCTTT	CASSLGRDRVTEAFF
TRBV2	14	.	.	TRBJ2-3	TGTGCCAGCAGGAGGGAGGCCTCCACAGATACGCAGTATTTT	CASRREASTDTQYF
TRBV2	15	.	.	TRBJ2-2	TGTGCCATCCCTTCAAGGGACACGAACACCGGGGAGCTGTTTTTT	CAIPSRDTNTGELFF
TRBV5-1	12	.	.	TRBJ1-1	TGCGCCAGCAGCGTACAGGACACTGAAGCTTTCTTT	CASSVQDTEAFF
TRBV6-1	12	.	.	TRBJ2-7	TGTGCCAGCAACCCAGGGAGGCACGAGCAGTACTTC	CASNPGRHEQYF
TRBV12-5	11	once	.	TRBJ1-2	TGTGCTAGTGGTTCGGGGTATGGGAGCACCTTC	CASGSGYGSTF
TRBV6-1	12	.	.	TRBJ1-2	TGTGCCAGCAGTGAAGCGTGGGACAGCTACACCTTC	CASSEAWDSYTF
TRBV28	17	.	TRBD2	TRBJ2-3	TGTGCCAGCCCCCCGACGGGACTAGCGGGAGGGCCGGATACGCAGTATTTT	CASPPTGLAGGPDTQYF
TRBV7-9	12	.	.	TRBJ1-2	TGTGCCAGCAGCTTAGCGCGGGGTGGCTACACCTTC	CASSLARGGYTF
TRBV6-5	13	.	.	TRBJ2-1	TGTGCCAGCAGGCAGGGTACAAGGAATGAGCAGTTCTTC	CASRQGTRNEQFF
TRBV2	16	.	TRBD1	TRBJ1-3	TGTGCCAGCAGTAAAAGGGGACAGGGGTCTGGAAACACCATATATTTT	CASSKRGQGSGNTIYF
TRBV6-1	15	.	.	TRBJ2-7	TGTGCCAGCAGTGAAGCAGGGGTACGCTCCTACGAGCAGTACTTC	CASSEAGVRSYEQYF
TRBV15	13	.	.	TRBJ2-3	TGTGCCACCTCCATGGGAGTCACAGATACGCAGTATTTT	CATSMGVTDTQYF
TRBV9	17	.	TRBD1	TRBJ2-2	TGTGCCAGCAGCGTAGAGAAGGGGACAGTGGACACCGGGGAGCTGTTTTTT	CASSVEKGTVDTGELFF
TRBV20-1	11	.	.	TRBJ2-1	TGCAGTGCTAGGGGGGGCAATGAGCAGTTCTTC	CSARGGNEQFF
TRBV30	17	.	TRBD1	TRBJ1-1	TGTGCCGGTAATACAGGGGGCGCAACTTTCTTGAACACTGAAGCTTTCTTT	CAGNTGGATFLNTEAFF
TRBV2	13	.	.	TRBJ1-6	TGTGCCAGCAGCCCCACAGAGAATTCACCCCTCCACTTT	CASSPTENSPLHF
TRBV29-1	12	.	TRBD1	TRBJ1-2	TGCAGCGGCCGGGACAGGAACTATGGCTACACCTTC	CSGRDRNYGYTF
TRBV28	18	.	TRBD1	TRBJ1-1	TGTGCCAGCAGTCCCCCCGGACAGGGGGTATCACTGAACACTGAAGCTTTCTTT	CASSPPGQGVSLNTEAFF